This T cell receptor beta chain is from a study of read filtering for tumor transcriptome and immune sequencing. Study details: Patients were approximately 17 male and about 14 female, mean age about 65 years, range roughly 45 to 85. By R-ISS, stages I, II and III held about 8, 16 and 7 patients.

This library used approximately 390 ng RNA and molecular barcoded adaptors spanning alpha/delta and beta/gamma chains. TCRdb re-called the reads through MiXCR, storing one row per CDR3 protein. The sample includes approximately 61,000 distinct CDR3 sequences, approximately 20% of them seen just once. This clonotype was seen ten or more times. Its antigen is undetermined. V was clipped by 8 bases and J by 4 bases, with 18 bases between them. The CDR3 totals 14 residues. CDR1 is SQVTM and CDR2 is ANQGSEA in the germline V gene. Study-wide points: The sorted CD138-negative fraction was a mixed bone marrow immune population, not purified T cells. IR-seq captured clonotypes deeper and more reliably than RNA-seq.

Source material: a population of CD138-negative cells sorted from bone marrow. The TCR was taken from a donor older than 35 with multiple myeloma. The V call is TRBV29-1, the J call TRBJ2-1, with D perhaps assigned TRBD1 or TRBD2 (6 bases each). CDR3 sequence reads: CSTKTGASYNEQFF. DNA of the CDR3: TGCAGCACCAAAACGGGGGCCAGTTACAATGAGCAGTTCTTC.